One and the same sample provided the 15 T cell receptor beta chains below, sequenced in a study of metastatic and nonmetastatic thyroid tumors. From the PCR reads, TCRdb re-called clones with MiXCR. The table shows fewer than 6,000 clones, with 33% occurring only once. Each patient went into thyroid surgery without having received any treatment. The sequencing input was adjacent normal tissue. The receptors shown here come from a female donor with papillary thyroid cancer or a benign thyroid nodule (not recorded which). Some clones in this sample may be carry-over from other donors' samples.

This clone showed up just a few times. The chain recombines TRBV5-4 with TRBJ2-4; tentative D call: TRBD2 (6 bases). CDR3 length: 16 residues. Germline CDR1 reads SGHNT; CDR2 reads YYREEE (reference sequence). V lost 4 bases and J lost 0, with 14 bases in between. Here the CDR3 reads CASSAGTALAKNIQYF. CDR3 DNA sequence: TGTGCCAGCAGCGCTGGGACTGCCCTAGCCAAAAACATTCAGTACTTC.

The J gene is TRBJ1-1, the V gene TRBV6-1, with a weak D call TRBD1 (5 bases). Germline loops: CDR1 MNHNS, CDR2 SASEGT. The CDR3 is 15 residues long. Trimming removed 8 bases at V and 0 bases at J, with 16 bases between. CDR3 in amino acids: CASWPQVDMNTEAFF. The CDR3 DNA follows: TGTGCCAGCTGGCCACAGGTAGACATGAACACTGAAGCTTTCTTT.

This clone was observed a handful of times. CDR3 protein: CASSYGTRAYEQYF. The DNA for the CDR3 is TGTGCCAGCAGTTACGGGACTAGAGCTTACGAGCAGTACTTC. This chain links TRBV6-6 with TRBJ2-7, with 8 nucleotides matching TRBD2. V lost 2 bases to trimming and J lost 4 bases; unmatched junction nucleotides: 4. Germline CDR1 is MNHNY and CDR2 is SVGAGI (reference sequence). The CDR3 consists of 14 residues.

The chain uses TRBV6-1 and TRBJ1-2; 8 positions match TRBD1. CDR3 length equals 13 residues. Germline V lookup: CDR1 MNHNS, CDR2 SASEGT. V trimming: 7 bases; J trimming: 2 bases; junction bases outside the gene matches: 3. The CDR3 DNA sequence: TGTGCCAGCACCCGACAGGGGAACTATGGCTACACCTTC. It translates to CASTRQGNYGYTF.

This clone appeared a few times. J is TRBJ1-2 and V is TRBV11-2, with 9 bases identical to TRBD1. CDR1 is SGHAT and CDR2 is FQNNGV in the germline V gene. Trimming took 5 bases from V and 0 from J; bases not matched to a gene: 4. The CDR3 totals 15 residues. CDR3 in DNA: TGTGCCAGCAGCCGCGGACAGGGGACTAACTATGGCTACACCTTC. Its translation: CASSRGQGTNYGYTF.

This chain's CDR3 is CASSIGRTGATREAFF. The CDR3 DNA reads as TGTGCCAGTAGTATAGGGAGGACAGGGGCCACTCGGGAAGCTTTCTTT. The chain combines TRBV19 with TRBJ1-1; 9 nucleotides match TRBD1. Germline V gene data show CDR1 as LNHDA and CDR2 as SQIVND (reference sequence). The CDR3 consists of 16 residues. V dropped 1 base and J dropped 8; count of bases not matched to a gene: 11.

The CDR3 region has the DNA TGCAGTGCCGATAACAGGGGTTCCTACGAGCAGTACTTC. Amino acid sequence: CSADNRGSYEQYF. This chain connects TRBV20-1 to TRBJ2-7; 7 bases are a match to TRBD1. Germline CDR1 reads DFQATT; CDR2 reads SNEGSKA (reference sequence). The CDR3 covers 13 residues. V was pared by 6 bases and J by 1 base, with 6 bases of the junction left unmatched.

The chain employs TRBV20-1 and TRBJ1-1; D possibly corresponds to TRBD1 (5 bases). The CDR3 has 14 amino acids. The germline V gene has CDR1 DFQATT and CDR2 SNEGSKA (reference sequence). The V gene lost 0 bases and the J gene lost 1 base, with 9 bases spanning the gap. CDR3 DNA: TGCAGTGCTAGAGATGATAGGGGGAACACTGAAGCTTTCTTT. Translation gives CSARDDRGNTEAFF.

This clone counts as medium-sized. The chain employs TRBV3-1 and TRBJ2-1; either TRBD1 or TRBD2 may supply D (5 bases each). V was cut by 0 bases and J by 2 bases, with 17 bases left in between. The CDR3 runs to 18 residues. CDR1 is LGHDT and CDR2 is YNNKEL in the germline V gene (reference sequence). For the CDR3, the DNA is TGTGCCAGCAGCCAAGAATCCCGGGACCCTAGGCCCTACAATGAGCAGTTCTTC. The encoded protein is CASSQESRDPRPYNEQFF.

The gene calls are TRBV20-1 and TRBJ2-5; 10 nucleotides match TRBD2. This CDR3 comprises 18 residues. The junction had 15 bases not matched to a gene; V was cut back by 1 base and J by 4 bases. Germline CDR1 is DFQATT and CDR2 is SNEGSKA (reference sequence). The chain's CDR3 is CSARGLRSGRGFGETQYF. As DNA, the CDR3 is TGCAGTGCTAGAGGCCTTAGGAGCGGGAGGGGATTTGGAGAGACCCAGTACTTC.

This clone occurred a few times. The germline gene is not matched at one end of the junction; a read error may be the cause. V and J are TRBV6-1 and TRBJ2-5; TRBD2 is a possible D gene (7 bases). The length of the CDR3 is 15 residues. Per the germline V gene, CDR1 is MNHNS and CDR2 is SASEGT. The CDR3 DNA is TGTGCCAGCAGTGGAGCAGAGGGGGGGCAAGAAACCCAGTACTTC. This sequence encodes CASSGAEGGQETQYF.

The chain is built from TRBV12-3 or TRBV12-4 and TRBJ2-7, with D possibly being TRBD1 (8 bases). The CDR3 spans 15 residues. The ends were cut back, 2 bases at V and 4 bases at J, with 15 bases in the middle. The chain's CDR3 is CASSLNRGGEYEQYF. For the CDR3, the DNA is TGTGCCAGCAGTTTAAACAGGGGGGGGGAGTACGAGCAGTACTTC.

This clone has a handful of counts. The chain is built from TRBV28 and TRBJ2-7; the D is unclear. The CDR3 is 12 residues long. V was trimmed by 4 bases and J by 1 base, leaving 5 bases between them. Per the germline V gene, CDR1 is MDHEN and CDR2 is SYDVKM. The CDR3 DNA sequence: TGTGCCAGCAGTTCGGATTCCTACGAGCAGTACTTC. As protein: CASSSDSYEQYF.

The chain has TRBV30 and TRBJ2-7; D is possibly TRBD1 or TRBD2 (5 bases each). Germline V gene data show CDR1 as GTSNPN and CDR2 as SVGIG (reference sequence). The length of the CDR3 is 15 residues. V was clipped by 3 bases and J by 2 bases, with 17 bases between them. The CDR3, as DNA: TGTGCCTGGAGCAAGGGACCGGGCCCAGCCTACGAGCAGTACTTC. The encoded protein is CAWSKGPGPAYEQYF.

This clone appeared once. This chain uses TRBV20-1 with TRBJ2-7; D remains ambiguous. The germline CDR1 and CDR2 sequences are DFQATT and SNEGSKA (reference sequence). The CDR3 sequence is 13 residues long. V was shortened by 0 bases and J by 6 bases, with 12 bases between the two germline ends. CDR3: CSARDNAVSEQYF. CDR3 DNA: TGCAGTGCTAGAGATAATGCGGTCTCCGAGCAGTACTTC.